Shown below are 31 T cell receptor beta chains from a single sample sequenced in a study of blood T cells in healthy people across ages (dated by TCRdb to the mid-2010s). Library construction relied on 5' RACE. Instrument used: Illumina HiSeq 2500. The second PCR ran for about 7 to 11 cycles and used a J-beta primer mix along with a sample-barcoded 5' primer. The raw public data were reprocessed by TCRdb itself: fastp quality trimming at Q25, MiXCR clonotype calling, in-frame beta chains only. Records with the same CDR3 protein are collapsed into one entry carrying the most frequent genes and DNA. Here the sample has 800,000 to 900,000 distinct CDR3 sequences; 60% to 80% occur a single time. The ten largest clones capture about 27% of the sample. The source material was blood. The source is a man aged 25 to 45 in good health.

This clonotype was observed a handful of times. As DNA, the CDR3 is TGTGCCAGCAGCCCACGGGGGAGCACTGAAGCTTTCTTT. As protein: CASSPRGSTEAFF. J is TRBJ1-1 and V is TRBV6-5, with D possibly being TRBD1 (5 bases). Germline V CDR1 and CDR2: MNHEY, SVGAGI. V lost 6 bases, J lost 4 bases, and 12 bases lay in between. The length of the CDR3 is 13 residues.

V is TRBV20-1 and J is TRBJ2-3; D call uncertain. CDR3 length equals 15 residues. CDR1 and CDR2 from the germline V gene are DFQATT and SNEGSKA (reference sequence). Trimming removed 2 bases from V and 2 bases from J, with 14 bases in between. CDR3 region: CSARKAANPTDTQYF. CDR3 bases: TGCAGTGCTAGAAAGGCGGCAAACCCCACAGATACGCAGTATTTT.

Worth noting for this clonotype: Compared with germline, one end of the junction differs, possibly owing to a read error. The gene calls are TRBV10-3 and TRBJ2-3; 7 bases are a match to TRBD1. Germline CDR1 reads ENHRY; CDR2 reads SYGVKD. This CDR3 has 15 amino acids. The CDR3 bases are TGTGCCATCAGTACAGGGGTTGGGGCCACAGATACGCGGTATTTT. It yields the protein CAISTGVGATDTRYF.

Remarks on this clonotype: The junction shows a germline mismatch at one end, possibly a read error. The chain recombines TRBV11-2 with TRBJ2-4; tentatively, D is TRBD1 (5 bases). The DNA end lines up better with TRBJ2-7; the J call may be wrong. The CDR3 sequence is 13 residues long. The germline CDR1 and CDR2 sequences are SGHAT and FQNNGV. DNA of the CDR3: TGTGTCAGCAGCTTACAGGACGCCTACGAGCAGTACTTC. It codes for CVSSLQDAYEQYF.

In DNA form, the CDR3 reads TGTGCCAGCAGCTCTTCGGCAGGGTCCAGCCACTTT. Its translation is CASSSSAGSSHF. This chain connects TRBV7-2 to TRBJ1-6, with D possibly TRBD1 on 5 matching bases. Germline-derived CDR1 and CDR2 are SGHTA and FQGNSA. Trimming took off 4 bases at V and 18 bases at J, with 16 bases between the two ends. CDR3 length: 12 amino acids.

As concerns this clonotype: The junction and the germline gene differ at one end; a read error may be behind it. The chain has TRBV7-2 and TRBJ2-3; tentatively, D is TRBD2 (6 bases). In germline, CDR1 is SGHTA, CDR2 FQGNSA. The CDR3 runs to 13 residues. The DNA of the CDR3 is TGTGCCAGCAGCGAAAGGGAGGTAGATGCGCAGTATTTT. It yields the protein CASSEREVDAQYF.

V and J are TRBV5-6 and TRBJ1-5; 7 nucleotides agree with TRBD1. With 2 bases clipped from V and 4 bases from J, the junction kept 6 bases outside the gene matches. The CDR3 contains 15 residues. The V gene's germline CDR1 is SGHDT and CDR2 YYEEEE. The CDR3 DNA is TGTGCCAGCAGCTTAAGAATCAGGGGGAATCAGCCCCAGCATTTT. It encodes CASSLRIRGNQPQHF.

With respect to this clonotype: This may be a read error, as it is one base from a much larger clone. V usage is TRBV7-2 and J usage is TRBJ2-1, with D unclear. CDR1 and CDR2 (germline): SGHTA, FQGNSA. CDR3 length: 13 amino acids. This CDR3 reads CACNSGVSNERFF. In nucleotides, the CDR3 is TGTGCCTGTAACAGTGGGGTAAGCAATGAGCGGTTCTTC.

The J gene is TRBJ2-1, the V gene TRBV6-5; either TRBD1 or TRBD2 may supply D (5 bases each). CDR3 size: 14 residues. CDR1 is MNHEY and CDR2 is SVGAGI in the germline V gene. Trimming left V 2 bases short and J 5 bases short, with 10 bases between. The DNA for the CDR3 is TGTGCCAGCAGTTACGGGACCGAGAACAATGAGCAGTTCTTC. Protein: CASSYGTENNEQFF.

This clonotype occurred a few times. The CDR3 DNA reads as TGTGCCACCAGTGATTACAGGGTTGGGGATGGCTACACCTTC. It yields the protein CATSDYRVGDGYTF. The rearrangement uses TRBV24-1 and TRBJ1-2; TRBD1 is a possible D gene (6 bases). V was pared by 2 bases and J by 6 bases, with 12 bases between. Germline CDR1 and CDR2: KGHDR and SFDVKD. CDR3 length: 14 residues.

This chain joins TRBV12-3 or TRBV12-4 and TRBJ1-2; TRBD1 aligns across 8 bases. CDR3 length: 13 amino acids. V lost 5 bases to trimming and J lost 8 bases; unmatched junction nucleotides: 7. The CDR3 sequence: CASSLGQGRGYTF. The CDR3 bases are TGTGCCAGCAGTCTCGGACAGGGACGAGGCTACACCTTC.

The chain has TRBV7-2 and TRBJ2-5; 8 nucleotides agree with TRBD1. Germline V gives CDR1 SGHTA, CDR2 FQGNSA. The CDR3 is 14 amino acids. The junction had 9 bases not matched to a gene; V was cut back by 1 base and J by 11 bases. CDR3 DNA sequence: TGTGCCAGCAGCTTAGGACAGGGGATTACGGGGCAGTACTTC. Residues: CASSLGQGITGQYF.

A remark on this clonotype: A read error may account for a junction end that differs from germline. The chain combines TRBV6-6 with TRBJ1-4; D is unclear. This CDR3 contains 16 residues. CDR1 and CDR2 (germline): MNHNY, SVGAGI (reference sequence). CDR3: CTSSYSNRVANEKLFF. CDR3 nucleotides: TGTACCAGCAGTTACTCGAATAGGGTAGCTAATGAAAAACTGTTTTTT.

The rearrangement joins TRBV6-2 or TRBV6-3 to TRBJ2-1; no firm D call. The V end was cut by 2 bases, the J end by 8 bases, with 13 bases between. The CDR3 contains 14 residues. Germline V gene data show CDR1 as MNHEY and CDR2 as SVGEGT. CDR3 DNA sequence: TGTGCCAGCAGTTACGGTTTAGCTGACGATGAGCAGTTCTTC. This gives the protein CASSYGLADDEQFF.

CDR3 amino acids: CASSFIPSGANVLTF. The CDR3 DNA is TGTGCCAGCAGTTTTATCCCCTCAGGGGCCAACGTCCTGACTTTC. V usage is TRBV28 and J usage is TRBJ2-6; no clear D. The CDR3 is 15 amino acids. The V end lost 3 bases, the J end lost 4 bases, and 10 bases lay between the germline ends. The germline V gene encodes CDR1 MDHEN and CDR2 SYDVKM.

This clonotype was counted a few times. The gene calls are TRBV7-2 and TRBJ2-1, with 11 bases fitting TRBD2. Looked up from germline, CDR1 is SGHTA and CDR2 is FQGNSA. There are 15 residues in the CDR3. Trimming at V came to 0 bases and at J to 9 bases, leaving 4 bases not matched to a gene. DNA of the CDR3: TGTGCCAGCAGCTTAGCGGGGCTAGCGGGAGGTGAGCAGTTCTTC. Protein sequence: CASSLAGLAGGEQFF.

The rearrangement uses TRBV12-3 or TRBV12-4 and TRBJ2-5; possibly TRBD2 for D (5 bases). Matching the DNA end better, TRBJ2-7 makes the J call doubtful. The CDR3 is 13 residues long. This chain's CDR3 is CASSGVIGSEQYF. CDR3 nucleotide sequence: TGTGCCAGCAGCGGAGTCATTGGGAGCGAGCAGTACTTC.

A note on this clonotype: One end of the junction varies from germline; a read error may be responsible. The rearrangement uses TRBV18 and TRBJ1-6, with D possibly TRBD1 on 6 matching bases. The CDR3 is made up of 16 amino acids. Germline CDR1 and CDR2: KGHSH and LQKENI. CDR3 loop: CASPPPSGAYNSPLHF. CDR3 DNA sequence: TGTGCCAGCCCACCACCGTCAGGGGCTTATAATTCACCCCTCCACTTT.

In DNA, the CDR3 is TGCAGTGCCCCCGGCCAGGGGACCTCCTACGAGCAGTACTTC. Its protein product is CSAPGQGTSYEQYF. The chain links TRBV20-1 to TRBJ2-7, with TRBD1 as a possible D gene (6 bases). V was pared by 6 bases and J by 0 bases, with 15 bases between. CDR3 length: 14 residues. From germline, CDR1 is DFQATT and CDR2 SNEGSKA (reference sequence).

The chain has TRBV4-3 and TRBJ2-7; TRBD1 matches 7 bases. The CDR3 covers 16 residues. The germline CDR1 and CDR2 sequences are LGHNA and YSLEER. The J segment lost 4 bases and the V segment lost 0 bases, leaving 9 bases of the junction unmatched. The CDR3 here is CASSQDPTGDGYEQYF. The CDR3, as DNA: TGCGCCAGCAGCCAAGACCCTACAGGGGACGGATACGAGCAGTACTTC.

V is TRBV10-3 and J is TRBJ2-5; 11 bases map to TRBD2. Per the germline V gene, CDR1 is ENHRY and CDR2 is SYGVKD. The CDR3 sequence is 17 residues long. V gave up 5 bases and J gave up 5 bases; unmatched junction bases: 13. The CDR3 protein is CAISSSSGGPGEETQYF. Here the CDR3 DNA reads TGTGCCATCAGTAGCTCTAGCGGGGGGCCTGGAGAGGAGACCCAGTACTTC.

The chain employs TRBV6-2 or TRBV6-3 and TRBJ2-3; either TRBD1 or TRBD2 may supply D (6 bases each). There are 13 residues in the CDR3. Germline values: CDR1 MNHEY, CDR2 SVGEGT. Trimming left V 5 bases short and J 4 bases short, with 10 bases between. CDR3 region: CASSNRGPDTQYF. CDR3 sequence (DNA): TGTGCCAGCAGTAACCGGGGGCCAGATACGCAGTATTTT.

The chain combines TRBV7-9 with TRBJ2-5; either TRBD1 or TRBD2 may supply D (6 bases each). The germline V and J ends were trimmed by 10 bases and 3 bases, with 18 bases remaining between them. The CDR3 spans 14 residues. Germline V gene lookup returns CDR1 SEHNR and CDR2 FQNEAQ (reference sequence). The chain's CDR3 is CATERLGGEETQYF. In nucleotides, the CDR3 is TGTGCCACCGAGCGGCTGGGGGGCGAAGAGACCCAGTACTTC.

The CDR3: CASGGPFNYGYTF. The CDR3 DNA sequence: TGTGCCAGCGGGGGGCCATTCAACTATGGCTACACCTTC. This sequence joins TRBV6-6 and TRBJ1-2; tentative D call: TRBD1 (6 bases). CDR3 length: 13 residues. Trimming shortened V by 8 bases and J by 2 bases, and 12 bases separated the two germline ends. The V gene's germline CDR1 is MNHNY and CDR2 SVGAGI (reference sequence).

The chain employs TRBV12-3 or TRBV12-4 and TRBJ2-3; D may be TRBD1 or TRBD2 (5 bases each). V was cut by 5 bases and J by 8 bases, with 26 bases left in between. CDR3 length: 17 residues. The CDR3 region is CASSPQVLVGARGTQYF. The CDR3 coding sequence is TGTGCCAGCAGTCCGCAGGTGCTAGTTGGGGCACGGGGTACGCAGTATTTT.

This clonotype was seen only a few times. The chain recombines TRBV4-2 with TRBJ2-7, with D possibly matching TRBD1 (6 bases). V was shortened by 4 bases and J by 6 bases, with 13 bases between the two germline ends. The CDR3 consists of 13 residues. In germline, CDR1 is LGHNA, CDR2 YNFKEQ. Here the CDR3 reads CASSPGAFSEQYF. The DNA for the CDR3 is TGTGCCAGCAGCCCAGGGGCCTTTTCCGAGCAGTACTTC.

The chain employs TRBV5-1 and TRBJ2-5; 7 positions agree with TRBD1. The CDR3 runs 16 residues. Germline V gene sequence: CDR1 SGHRS, CDR2 YFSETQ. Trimming removed 4 bases from V and 5 bases from J; junction bases left unmatched: 14. CDR3 nucleotides: TGCGCCAGCAGCCCAGGGACAGTTAGTGATTTGGAGACCCAGTACTTC. Translating gives CASSPGTVSDLETQYF.

The chain uses TRBV7-8 and TRBJ2-6, with TRBD1 identical over 7 bases. Germline lookup yields CDR1 SGHVS and CDR2 FQNEAQ. V lost 5 bases and J lost 0; bases outside the gene matches: 10. The CDR3 is 18 amino acids. Here the CDR3 reads CASSLARQGISGANVLTF. In DNA form, the CDR3 reads TGTGCCAGCAGCCTTGCGAGACAGGGAATCTCTGGGGCCAACGTCCTGACTTTC.

This clonotype has more than one count but fewer than ten. The V and J genes are TRBV6-6 and TRBJ1-2, with 8 nucleotides matching TRBD1. The V gene end was trimmed by 6 bases and the J gene end by 4 bases; junction bases not matched to a gene: 7. Germline V gives CDR1 MNHNY, CDR2 SVGAGI (reference sequence). The CDR3 runs to 14 residues. Here the CDR3 reads CASSGQGYTYGYTF. CDR3 in DNA: TGTGCCAGCAGCGGACAGGGCTATACCTATGGCTACACCTTC.

The J gene is TRBJ2-1, the V gene TRBV6-5; TRBD1 aligns across 8 bases. Germline trimming cut 5 bases from V and 4 bases from J; bases unmatched to any gene: 7. Per the germline V gene, CDR1 is MNHEY and CDR2 is SVGAGI. There are 15 residues in the CDR3. CDR3: CASSRPRTGYNEQFF. CDR3 DNA: TGTGCCAGCAGTCGCCCAAGGACAGGGTACAATGAGCAGTTCTTC.

V and J are TRBV4-3 and TRBJ2-1; the D is unclear. This CDR3 comprises 14 residues. Trimming took off 3 bases at V and 9 bases at J, with 15 bases between the two ends. CDR1 LGHNA and CDR2 YSLEER come from the germline V gene. This CDR3 is CASSQTRLFGEQFF. CDR3 in DNA: TGCGCCAGCAGCCAGACGCGCCTATTCGGTGAGCAGTTCTTC.